Described below is a single TCR beta chain sequence and its context. Its antigen is still unknown. Assay: immunoSEQ multiplex PCR; the TCRdb copy retains only in-frame clones and omits some. The sample records 43,000 or so clones, roughly 83% being singletons. The data were taken from a study of Ad26.COV2.S vaccination and SARS-CoV-2 variants. The CDR3 consists of 13 residues. Per the germline V gene, CDR1 is SGHTA and CDR2 is FQGNSA. Trimming took 1 base from V and 8 from J; bases not matched to a gene: 4. Study results and limitations: People given the vaccine had a wider spike-specific TCR breadth than placebo recipients did. Measures of TCR breadth and depth may have fallen short of total T cell responses.

The starting material was peripheral blood, obtained after recovery from COVID-19. This chain connects TRBV7-2 to TRBJ1-2, with 7 nucleotides matching TRBD1. The clonotype was recovered from a human donor who had recovered from COVID-19. The CDR3 DNA follows: TGTGCCAGCAGCTTAGTACAGGGACAGGGCTACACCTTC. Translating it yields CASSLVQGQGYTF. The full variable domain, completed using reference TRBV7-2 and TRBJ1-2, is GAGVSQSPSNKVTEKGKDVELRCDPISGHTALYWYRQSLGQGLEFLIYFQGNSAPDKSGLPSDRFSAERTGGSVSTLTIQRTQQEDSAVYLCASSLVQGQGYTFGSGTRLTVV.